The 10 T cell receptor beta chains below were found in one sample sequenced in a study of blood T cell repertoires in COVID-19. Assay: immunoSEQ multiplex PCR; the TCRdb copy retains only in-frame clones and omits some. The sample has fewer than 350,000 clones, roughly nine tenths seen once. Specimen: PBMCs or T cells enriched from blood (not recorded which). These TCRs come from a man aged 55-75 years who had recovered from COVID-19.

The J gene is TRBJ1-4, the V gene TRBV28; D is possibly TRBD1 (5 bases). Germline assignment: CDR1 MDHEN and CDR2 SYDVKM. The CDR3 is made up of 14 amino acids. V dropped 4 bases and J dropped 0 bases, with 6 bases sitting between them. The CDR3 region is CASSSGTTNEKLFF. CDR3 sequence (DNA): TGTGCCAGCAGTTCAGGGACAACTAATGAAAAACTGTTTTTT.

The chain is built from TRBV11-2 and TRBJ2-7, with TRBD2 identical over 9 bases. Looked up from germline, CDR1 is SGHAT and CDR2 is FQNNGV. The CDR3 length is 16 residues. V was pared by 4 bases and J by 6 bases, with 13 bases of the junction left unmatched. In nucleotides, the CDR3 is TGTGCCAGCAGCTGGAGAACCGGGACTAGCTCATCCGAGCAGTACTTC. Protein sequence: CASSWRTGTSSSEQYF. The whole variable domain, filled in from reference TRBV11-2 and TRBJ2-7, reads EAGVAQSPRYKIIEKRQSVAFWCNPISGHATLYWYQQILGQGPKLLIQFQNNGVVDDSQLPKDRFSAERLKGVDSTLKIQPAKLEDSAVYLCASSWRTGTSSSEQYFGPGTRLTVT.

The chain links TRBV11-2 to TRBJ2-5; TRBD2 aligns across 13 bases. With V trimmed by 6 bases and J by 9 bases, 10 bases remained unmatched. The germline gives CDR1 SGHAT, CDR2 FQNNGV. The CDR3 loop spans 15 amino acids. CDR3 protein: CASSRGTSGVAAQYF. The DNA for the CDR3 is TGTGCCAGCAGTAGGGGGACTAGCGGGGTCGCGGCCCAGTACTTC.

The chain couples TRBV15 to TRBJ2-4, with TRBD1 as a possible D gene (6 bases). The V end lost 5 bases, the J end lost 2 bases, and 22 bases lay between the germline ends. The CDR3 contains 18 residues. Germline CDR1 is LNHNV and CDR2 is YYDKDF (reference sequence). CDR3 loop: CATSSGEQGHITKNIQYF. The CDR3 DNA is TGTGCCACCAGCTCCGGGGAGCAGGGGCATATAACCAAAAACATTCAGTACTTC.

CDR3 region: CASSPHQTNSYEQYF. The CDR3 region has the DNA TGTGCCAGCAGCCCCCACCAGACAAACTCCTACGAGCAGTACTTC. This chain connects TRBV9 to TRBJ2-7; D gene uncertain. V lost 4 bases to trimming and J lost 0 bases, with 14 bases between them. Germline CDR1 and CDR2: SGDLS and YYNGEE. The CDR3 is 15 residues long.

The chain carries TRBV5-6 and TRBJ2-7; weak D call: TRBD2 (5 bases). Trimming pared 0 bases from V and 9 bases from J, leaving 10 bases between. The CDR3 has 12 amino acids. Germline values: CDR1 SGHDT, CDR2 YYEEEE. The CDR3 DNA follows: TGTGCCAGCAGCTTGGTAACTAGACGGCAGTACTTC. Protein: CASSLVTRRQYF.

The chain links TRBV28 to TRBJ1-3; 7 positions agree with TRBD1. The trim removed 7 bases at V and 3 bases at J, leaving 6 bases unmatched. The CDR3 consists of 14 residues. Germline loops: CDR1 MDHEN, CDR2 SYDVKM. CDR3 in DNA: TGTGCCAGCAAACCTGGGGACAGTGGAAACACCATATATTTT. Encoded protein: CASKPGDSGNTIYF. The complete variable domain, with remaining parts taken from reference TRBV28 and TRBJ1-3, reads DVKVTQSSRYLVKRTGEKVFLECVQDMDHENMFWYRQDPGLGLRLIYFSYDVKMKEKGDIPEGYSVSREKKERFSLILESASTNQTSMYLCASKPGDSGNTIYFGEGSWLTVV.

V and J are TRBV5-5 and TRBJ1-3; TRBD1 might be the D (5 bases). The CDR3 is made up of 17 amino acids. Germline V gene sequence: CDR1 SGHKS, CDR2 YYEKEE (reference sequence). V was pared by 9 bases and J by 0 bases, with 22 bases between. CDR3 nucleotide sequence: TGTGCCAATCCCACCTCTCGAACAGGCGACTCTGGAAACACCATATATTTT. Protein product: CANPTSRTGDSGNTIYF.

The chain is built from TRBV27 and TRBJ2-7, with 10 bases identical to TRBD2. Germline V gene lookup returns CDR1 MNHEY and CDR2 SMNVEV (reference sequence). V trimming: 7 bases; J trimming: 3 bases; junction bases outside the gene matches: 6. The CDR3 totals 14 residues. The CDR3 here is CASKTSGTFYEQYF. The CDR3 region has the DNA TGTGCCAGCAAAACTAGCGGGACATTCTACGAGCAGTACTTC.

The chain employs TRBV28 and TRBJ1-1; D call uncertain. This CDR3 has 18 amino acids. Germline CDR1 MDHEN, CDR2 SYDVKM. Trimming left V 5 bases short and J 0 bases short, with 22 bases between. CDR3 bases: TGTGCCAGCAGTGCCACCTTTCGGTGGACTGGAATGAACACTGAAGCTTTCTTT. Translated, it gives CASSATFRWTGMNTEAFF.